This T cell receptor beta chain was sequenced in a study of cytomegalovirus exposure and HLA in healthy donors. Germline-derived CDR1 and CDR2 are LNHDA and SQIVND (reference sequence). V shed 3 bases and J shed 6 bases, with 12 bases lying between them. The CDR3 covers 13 residues. This PCR relied on a set of 60 Vbeta primers and 13 Jbeta primers. Assay: immunoSEQ multiplex PCR; the TCRdb copy retains only in-frame clones and omits some. The repertoire has about 280,000 clones, about 90% of them found once; the top ten carry roughly 2.3%. As for this clone: Its antigen is unknown.

Study-level results: High sensitivity and specificity were reportedly achieved when the classifier diagnosed cytomegalovirus status. Evidence from a later analysis indicated that most CMV-associated TCR beta chains looked HLA-restricted. Among the CMV-associated chains, a few were confirmed in vitro as specific for CMV antigens.

The specimen was PBMCs. The source is a woman under 30 in good health and CMV-seronegative. J is TRBJ2-7 and V is TRBV19; weak D call: TRBD1 (6 bases). The CDR3 DNA reads TGTGCCAGTAGTATTGGGGGCTCCAGCGAGCAGTACTTC. Translated: CASSIGGSSEQYF.